Each of the 22 T cell receptor beta chains below was sequenced from the same sample in a study of human T cells and chemical hapten exposure. TCRdb ran MiXCR on the RACE reads and lists one entry per CDR3 protein. The sample shows some 120,000 distinct CDR3 sequences, approximately 10% of them seen only once. Sample time point: healthy volunteer bleed at 2 weeks. Unfractionated whole blood yielded total RNA. Sequencing was carried out using whole blood. These TCRs come from a male donor in good health. Some clones in this sample may be carry-over from other donors' samples.

The gene calls are TRBV20-1 and TRBJ1-3; D not certain. Between the trimmed V and J ends, which lost 1 base and 4 bases, there was a span of 5 bases. Germline V CDR1 and CDR2: DFQATT, SNEGSKA (reference sequence). The CDR3 has 12 amino acids. CDR3 coding DNA: TGCAGTGCTAGAGGGGGAGGAAACACCATATATTTT. It specifies CSARGGGNTIYF.

This clonotype was recorded a few times. The chain joins TRBV5-1 to TRBJ2-2, with D possibly matching TRBD1 (6 bases). V was cut by 9 bases and J by 4 bases, with 25 bases left in between. The CDR3 has 17 residues. Looked up from germline, CDR1 is SGHRS and CDR2 is YFSETQ. As DNA, the CDR3 is TGCGCCACCTCCCCGGACGGAACAGGGAGTACCACCGGGGAGCTGTTTTTT. Translated: CATSPDGTGSTTGELFF.

At least ten counts were recorded for this clonotype. The chain joins TRBV4-1 to TRBJ1-5, with D unclear. The CDR3 runs to 15 residues. The germline V gene encodes CDR1 MGHRA and CDR2 YSYEKL. The V gene lost 1 base and the J gene lost 0 bases, with 7 bases spanning the gap. CDR3 sequence (DNA): TGCGCCAGCAGCCAAGTCGATTATAGCAATCAGCCCCAGCATTTT. Translation gives CASSQVDYSNQPQHF.

A few counts support this clonotype. The rearrangement joins TRBV5-1 to TRBJ2-2; the D is unclear. Trimming stripped 4 bases from V and 0 bases from J, with 1 base between. Germline CDR1 SGHRS, CDR2 YFSETQ. The CDR3 covers 12 residues. CDR3 protein: CASSTNTGELFF. In DNA, the CDR3 is TGCGCCAGCAGCACGAACACCGGGGAGCTGTTTTTT.

This clonotype was detected only a few times. The rearrangement joins TRBV7-2 to TRBJ1-1; 7 bases map to TRBD1. The germline CDR1 and CDR2 sequences are SGHTA and FQGNSA. The ends lost 3 bases at V and 0 bases at J; junction bases unmatched: 7. CDR3 length equals 16 residues. The CDR3 here is CASSLIGQVLNTEAFF. In DNA, the CDR3 is TGTGCCAGCAGCTTGATTGGACAGGTCCTGAACACTGAAGCTTTCTTT.

This clonotype was counted ten times or more. The chain joins TRBV7-7 to TRBJ2-5, with 8 nucleotides matching TRBD1. V dropped 5 bases and J dropped 5; count of bases not matched to a gene: 7. CDR1 and CDR2 from the germline V gene are SSHAT and FNYEAQ (reference sequence). This CDR3 has 14 amino acids. CDR3 in DNA: TGTGCCAGCAGCGTAAGGACAGGGCCGGAGACCCAGTACTTC. Its protein product is CASSVRTGPETQYF.

A few counts support this clonotype. This chain connects TRBV7-9 to TRBJ1-6, with TRBD1 identical over 9 bases. Germline assignment: CDR1 SEHNR and CDR2 FQNEAQ (reference sequence). J lost 7 bases, V lost 3 bases, and 7 bases had no gene match. CDR3 length: 16 amino acids. The CDR3 coding sequence is TGTGCCAGCAGCTTCGAAACAGGGGGCCGGAATTCACCCCTCCACTTT. Translating gives CASSFETGGRNSPLHF. Looking up the rest from reference TRBV7-9 and TRBJ1-6 gives the full variable domain: DTGVSQNPRHKITKRGQNVTFRCDPISEHNRLYWYRQTLGQGPEFLTYFQNEAQLEKSRLLSDRFSAERPKGSFSTLEIQRTEQGDSAMYLCASSFETGGRNSPLHFGNGTRLTVT.

Ten or more counts support this clonotype. V and J are TRBV5-1 and TRBJ2-1; possibly TRBD1 or TRBD2 for D (5 bases each). V gave up 1 base and J gave up 10 bases, with 18 bases separating them. Germline assignment: CDR1 SGHRS and CDR2 YFSETQ. The CDR3 totals 15 residues. CDR3 DNA: TGCGCCAGCAGCTTGAATGAGAGGGGTGTGCAGGAGCAGTTCTTC. As protein: CASSLNERGVQEQFF.

This clonotype has at least ten counts. This chain connects TRBV14 to TRBJ2-3; 10 positions match TRBD1. The CDR3 contains 18 residues. Per germline, CDR1 SGHDN and CDR2 FVKESK. The ends lost 0 bases at V and 3 bases at J; junction bases unmatched: 9. CDR3 residues: CASSQDLPGQGWTDTQYF. The CDR3 DNA reads as TGTGCCAGCAGCCAAGATCTCCCGGGACAGGGGTGGACAGATACGCAGTATTTT. Full variable domain (outside the CDR3, taken from reference TRBV14 and TRBJ2-3): EAGVTQFPSHSVIEKGQTVTLRCDPISGHDNLYWYRRVMGKEIKFLLHFVKESKQDESGMPNNRFLAERTGGTYSTLKVQPAELEDSGVYFCASSQDLPGQGWTDTQYFGPGTRLTVL.

This clonotype was seen more than once but under ten times. The chain combines TRBV19 with TRBJ2-1; D may be TRBD1 or TRBD2 (5 bases each). The CDR3 has 17 amino acids. Trimming removed 7 bases at V and 1 base at J, with 20 bases between. Germline CDR1 is LNHDA and CDR2 is SQIVND (reference sequence). CDR3 DNA sequence: TGTGCCAGTACCGGGGCGTTCGGGCCCGGGTCCTACAATGAGCAGTTCTTC. Protein product: CASTGAFGPGSYNEQFF.

This clonotype was observed a handful of times. The CDR3 nucleotides are TGTGCCAGCAGTTTAGCCTGGACAGTTACCGGGGAGCTGTTTTTT. It specifies CASSLAWTVTGELFF. The chain combines TRBV27 with TRBJ2-2; D is possibly TRBD1 (6 bases). The CDR3 runs 15 residues. Germline V gene data show CDR1 as MNHEY and CDR2 as SMNVEV (reference sequence). V gave up 2 bases and J gave up 5 bases, with 12 bases separating them.

The J gene is TRBJ2-3, the V gene TRBV10-2; no definite D call. CDR3 length equals 13 residues. Germline loops: CDR1 WSHSY, CDR2 SAAADI. V was cut by 7 bases and J by 0 bases, with 8 bases left in between. Written as DNA, the CDR3 is TGCGCCAGCATGGGCGGCAGCACAGATACGCAGTATTTT. Translating gives CASMGGSTDTQYF.

The chain recombines TRBV29-1 with TRBJ1-5; D unresolved. The CDR3 loop spans 12 amino acids. Germline CDR1 SQVTM, CDR2 ANQGSEA. V was clipped by 5 bases and J by 2 bases, with 7 bases between them. The chain's CDR3 is CSVRTGNQPQHF. The CDR3 DNA reads TGCAGCGTTCGCACTGGCAATCAGCCCCAGCATTTT.

This clonotype was seen a handful of times. This chain connects TRBV11-2 to TRBJ2-1; no clear D. The V and J ends lost 0 bases and 16 bases respectively, with 16 bases between them. CDR3 size: 13 residues. Germline CDR1 reads SGHAT; CDR2 reads FQNNGV. CDR3 sequence: CASSLDRADPAFF. The CDR3, as DNA: TGTGCCAGCAGCTTAGATCGGGCCGACCCTGCCTTCTTC. The full variable domain, in which reference TRBV11-2 and TRBJ2-1 provide the parts outside the CDR3, is EAGVAQSPRYKIIEKRQSVAFWCNPISGHATLYWYQQILGQGPKLLIQFQNNGVVDDSQLPKDRFSAERLKGVDSTLKIQPAKLEDSAVYLCASSLDRADPAFFGPGTRLTVL.

Details on this clonotype: One end of the junction fails to match germline, which may point to a read error. The V gene is TRBV20-1, the J gene TRBJ2-7; D gene uncertain. There are 14 residues in the CDR3. Germline CDR1 and CDR2: DFQATT and SNEGSKA (reference sequence). CDR3 in amino acids: CSARDRIHSYEQYF. Here the CDR3 DNA reads TGCAGTGCTAGAGATCGGATCCATTCCTACGAACAGTACTTC.

This clonotype was detected many times. This chain joins TRBV27 and TRBJ2-4; D not resolved. CDR1 and CDR2 (germline): MNHEY, SMNVEV (reference sequence). V dropped 3 bases and J dropped 0 bases, with 6 bases sitting between them. The CDR3 spans 14 residues. CDR3 in DNA: TGTGCCAGCAGTTTCGGTGTAGCCAAAAACATTCAGTACTTC. Its translation: CASSFGVAKNIQYF.

This clonotype has only a few counts. This chain joins TRBV5-1 and TRBJ2-5; D unresolved. This CDR3 is built from 16 residues. Looked up from germline, CDR1 is SGHRS and CDR2 is YFSETQ. Between the trimmed V and J ends, which lost 0 bases and 5 bases, there was a span of 17 bases. CDR3: CASSLAKVRVTETQYF. In DNA form, the CDR3 reads TGCGCCAGCAGCTTGGCCAAGGTTCGGGTGACCGAGACCCAGTACTTC.

This chain connects TRBV9 to TRBJ2-4; D call uncertain. The CDR3 has 15 residues. The germline CDR1 and CDR2 sequences are SGDLS and YYNGEE. With 2 bases removed from V and 4 bases from J, the gap between germline ends came to 13 bases. The CDR3 spells CASSVGVPGKNIQYF. CDR3 DNA: TGTGCCAGCAGCGTTGGTGTTCCGGGTAAAAACATTCAGTACTTC.

The chain uses TRBV18 and TRBJ1-1; 8 bases align to TRBD1. The junction had 9 bases not matched to a gene; V was cut back by 3 bases and J by 0 bases. The CDR3 is made up of 17 amino acids. Germline loops: CDR1 KGHSH, CDR2 LQKENI. The CDR3 nucleotides are TGTGCCAGCTCACCTACCACGGGACAGGAGATGAACACTGAAGCTTTCTTT. Translated: CASSPTTGQEMNTEAFF.

This clonotype was counted many times. J is TRBJ1-5 and V is TRBV5-1; no clear D gene. Germline V gene sequence: CDR1 SGHRS, CDR2 YFSETQ. The CDR3 is 16 residues long. V shed 2 bases and J shed 0 bases, with 12 bases lying between them. The DNA of the CDR3 is TGCGCCAGCAGCTTAGCCCCGCTGAATAGCAATCAGCCCCAGCATTTT. Protein: CASSLAPLNSNQPQHF.

The V and J genes are TRBV6-2 or TRBV6-3 and TRBJ1-3; D is unresolved. The V end lost 0 bases, the J end lost 0 bases, and 9 bases lay between the germline ends. There are 16 residues in the CDR3. Germline V lookup: CDR1 MNHEY, CDR2 SVGEGT. CDR3 nucleotide sequence: TGTGCCAGCAGTTACTCAACGGTTCACTCTGGAAACACCATATATTTT. The encoded protein is CASSYSTVHSGNTIYF.

This clonotype appeared a few times. Here the CDR3 DNA reads TGTGCCAGCAGATGGGACAGATTCGATAACTATGGCTACACCTTC. Encoded protein: CASRWDRFDNYGYTF. V usage is TRBV6-5 and J usage is TRBJ1-2; 7 bases are a match to TRBD1. Trimming cost V 6 bases and J 1 base; bases outside gene matches: 8. CDR1 is MNHEY and CDR2 is SVGAGI in the germline V gene. This CDR3 comprises 15 residues.